The next 9 T cell receptor beta chains were all read from a single sample in a study of Graves' ophthalmopathy and Graves' hyperthyroidism. RNA transcripts yielded amplified TCR beta CDR3 regions. HTBI primers were employed in first-round RT-PCR, then a second-round multiplex PCR followed. TCRdb analysed the multiplex PCR reads with MiXCR anew, one entry per CDR3 protein. The table includes 350,000 to 400,000 distinct CDR3 sequences, around 19% detected once. Sequenced input: peripheral blood. These receptors originate from a woman under 30 with Graves' ophthalmopathy.

This clonotype was recorded many times. This chain uses TRBV30 with TRBJ1-1; D remains ambiguous. The CDR3 loop spans 11 amino acids. Germline V gene sequence: CDR1 GTSNPN, CDR2 SVGIG (reference sequence). Trimming shortened V by 0 bases and J by 14 bases, and 13 bases separated the two germline ends. The CDR3, as DNA: TGTGCCTGGAGTGTAACTCTGGCCCCATTCTTT. This encodes CAWSVTLAPFF.

This clonotype was counted many times. The gene calls are TRBV19 and TRBJ1-5; D is unclear. CDR1 is LNHDA and CDR2 is SQIVND in the germline V gene (reference sequence). This CDR3 is 16 amino acids long. V lost 3 bases and J lost 0, with 12 bases in between. The CDR3 nucleotides read TGTGCCAGTAGTATTCTGCGATCCTATAGCAATCAGCCCCAGCATTTT. Translating it yields CASSILRSYSNQPQHF.

This clonotype was found many times. The V gene is TRBV9, the J gene TRBJ2-7; D perhaps matches TRBD1 (5 bases). The ends were cut back, 4 bases at V and 3 bases at J, with 14 bases in the middle. CDR1 SGDLS and CDR2 YYNGEE come from the germline V gene. CDR3 length: 14 residues. This CDR3 reads CASSSRAGNYEQYF. The CDR3 DNA sequence: TGTGCCAGCAGCTCCCGGGCAGGGAACTACGAGCAGTACTTC.

This clonotype was seen at least ten times. The V gene is TRBV24-1, the J gene TRBJ2-7; 8 positions agree with TRBD1. Trimming at V came to 10 bases and at J to 0 bases, leaving 7 bases not matched to a gene. CDR3 length: 14 residues. Germline CDR1 KGHDR, CDR2 SFDVKD. Written as DNA, the CDR3 is TGTGCCACTACCCACAGGGGGTTCTCCTACGAGCAGTACTTC. It is translated as CATTHRGFSYEQYF.

This clonotype was seen many times. V is TRBV9 and J is TRBJ2-7; TRBD2 might be the D (6 bases). CDR1 and CDR2 from the germline V gene are SGDLS and YYNGEE. The CDR3 covers 16 residues. V was shortened by 0 bases and J by 6 bases, with 19 bases between the two germline ends. The CDR3, as DNA: TGTGCCAGCAGCGTAGGAGGAGGGAATAGTCTTGGCGAGCAGTACTTC. Protein product: CASSVGGGNSLGEQYF.

This clonotype was observed at least ten times. The V and J genes are TRBV7-3 and TRBJ1-1; 8 bases line up with TRBD1. V was clipped by 1 base and J by 4 bases; unmatched bases: 8. The CDR3 length is 16 residues. Per the germline V gene, CDR1 is SGHTA and CDR2 is FQGTGA. CDR3 nucleotide sequence: TGTGCCAGCAGCTTAAATGGGCCAGGGGGCGGCACTGAAGCTTTCTTT. It is translated as CASSLNGPGGGTEAFF.

This clonotype appeared many times. The chain carries TRBV30 and TRBJ1-1; weak D call: TRBD1 (6 bases). Germline V gives CDR1 GTSNPN, CDR2 SVGIG (reference sequence). V shed 3 bases and J shed 5 bases, with 16 bases lying between them. CDR3 length equals 14 residues. Written as DNA, the CDR3 is TGTGCCTGGAGGGAAGGGGGTCGGGGGACTGAAGCTTTCTTT. Translated, it gives CAWREGGRGTEAFF.

This clonotype was seen a few times. This chain connects TRBV7-9 to TRBJ2-7; possible D gene TRBD1, 6 bases. Trimming removed 5 bases at V and 9 bases at J, with 11 bases between. The germline CDR1 and CDR2 sequences are SEHNR and FQNEAQ (reference sequence). This CDR3 has 11 residues. The CDR3 DNA sequence: TGTGCCAGCAGCCCCCAGACAGGGCAGTACTTC. Amino acid sequence: CASSPQTGQYF.

Ten or more counts support this clonotype. The chain is built from TRBV19 and TRBJ1-6, with D maybe TRBD1 (6 bases). The V gene's germline CDR1 is LNHDA and CDR2 SQIVND (reference sequence). V lost 3 bases and J lost 10, with 10 bases in between. The CDR3 is 13 residues long. The CDR3 nucleotides read TGTGCCAGTAGTATGGGGGGGCAATCACCCCTCCACTTT. As protein: CASSMGGQSPLHF.